Detailed here is one TCR beta chain. What it binds is unknown. The data derive from a study of memory CD4+ T cells and cytomegalovirus serostatus. About the research overall: This sample comes from healthy Belgian adults, 9 CMV seropositive, roughly 22 seronegative. Study-level results: Of 150 to 200 reported CMV TCRbeta sequences, some 70 were found in memory CD4+ repertoires.

Here immunoSEQ multiplex PCR was the method, and the copy in TCRdb shows in-frame clones only, minus some. Of about 25,000 clones listed, roughly 76% are singletons. The sort gate was single viable CD3+CD4+CD8-CD45RO+ cells for memory CD4+ T cells. Total CD4+ T cells were enriched by CD4 positive selection. Trimming took 6 bases from V and 2 from J, leaving 15 bases between them. Germline assignment: CDR1 LNHDA and CDR2 SQIVND (reference sequence). The CDR3 totals 15 residues. The gene calls are TRBV19 and TRBJ2-3; D assignment may be TRBD1 or TRBD2 (5 bases each). The sample comprised memory CD4+ T cells from blood. The source is an adult in good health and CMV-seronegative. The DNA for the CDR3 is TGTGCCAGTAGGGTTCGGTGGGGGACCACAGATACGCAGTATTTT. Translation: CASRVRWGTTDTQYF.